Below, one TCR beta chain is given with its context. No antigen is known for it. One end of the junction does not line up with germline, which may come from a read error. The data stem from a study of T cell repertoires in cytomegalovirus infection. Study overall: Carrying CMV and the relevant HLA type showed in public TCR beta signatures.

TCRdb reanalysed the reads using MiXCR and keeps one entry per CDR3 protein. The table records approximately 220,000 distinct CDR3 sequences, 35% to 40% of them present only once. General study findings and limits: The ex vivo response was dominated by HLA-C-restricted CMV-specific TCR beta clonotypes.

This CDR3 region has 19 residues. CDR1 is SGHVS, CDR2 FNYEAQ, per germline. The clonotype originates from a human donor in good health (CMV status not recorded). Some clones in this sample may be carry-over from other donors' samples. The rearrangement uses TRBV7-6 and TRBJ1-3; maybe TRBD1 (5 bases). Sequenced here: CD8+ T cells from cultured PBMCs, sampled from culture after CMV antigen stimulation. The CDR3 sequence: CASSFEKGKILRNGNTMYF. The CDR3 nucleotides are TGTGCCAGCAGCTTCGAGAAGGGGAAGATTCTACGAAATGGAAACACCATGTATTTT.